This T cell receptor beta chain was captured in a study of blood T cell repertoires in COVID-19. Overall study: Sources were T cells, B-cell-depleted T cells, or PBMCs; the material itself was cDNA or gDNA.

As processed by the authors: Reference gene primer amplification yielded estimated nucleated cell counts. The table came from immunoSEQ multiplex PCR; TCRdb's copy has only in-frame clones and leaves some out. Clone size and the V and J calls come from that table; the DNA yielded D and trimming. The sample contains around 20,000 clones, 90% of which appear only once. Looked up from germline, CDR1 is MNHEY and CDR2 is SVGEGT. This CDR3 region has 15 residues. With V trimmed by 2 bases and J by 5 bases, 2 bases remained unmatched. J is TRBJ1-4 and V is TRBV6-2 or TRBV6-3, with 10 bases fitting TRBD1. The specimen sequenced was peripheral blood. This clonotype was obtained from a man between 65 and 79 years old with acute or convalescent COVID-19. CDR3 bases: TGTGCCAGCAGTTACCGGACAGGGGGGAATGAAAAACTGTTTTTT. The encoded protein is CASSYRTGGNEKLFF.